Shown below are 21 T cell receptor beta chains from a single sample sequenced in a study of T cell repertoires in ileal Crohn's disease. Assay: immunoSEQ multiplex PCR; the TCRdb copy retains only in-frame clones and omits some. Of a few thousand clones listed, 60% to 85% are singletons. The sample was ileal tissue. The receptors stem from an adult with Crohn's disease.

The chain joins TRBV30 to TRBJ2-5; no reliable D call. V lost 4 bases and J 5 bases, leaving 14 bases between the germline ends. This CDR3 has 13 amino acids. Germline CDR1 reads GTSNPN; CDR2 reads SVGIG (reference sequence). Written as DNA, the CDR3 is TGTGCCTGGATACGAGCAACGAGGGAGACCCAGTACTTC. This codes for CAWIRATRETQYF.

The CDR3 reads CASSLGTGTYEQYF. In DNA form, the CDR3 reads TGTGCCAGCAGCTTGGGGACAGGAACCTACGAGCAGTACTTC. The chain recombines TRBV5-4 with TRBJ2-7; 7 bases agree with TRBD1. The CDR3 is 14 residues long. Germline lookup yields CDR1 SGHNT and CDR2 YYREEE (reference sequence). V lost 0 bases to trimming and J lost 2 bases; unmatched junction nucleotides: 2.

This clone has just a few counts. The CDR3 nucleotides are TGTGCCAGCAAGCGCGGAGCTAATGAAAAACTGTTTTTT. This translates into CASKRGANEKLFF. J is TRBJ1-4 and V is TRBV6-1; unclear D gene. This CDR3 contains 13 residues. V was shortened by 7 bases and J by 3 bases, with 9 bases between the two germline ends. Germline lookup yields CDR1 MNHNS and CDR2 SASEGT.

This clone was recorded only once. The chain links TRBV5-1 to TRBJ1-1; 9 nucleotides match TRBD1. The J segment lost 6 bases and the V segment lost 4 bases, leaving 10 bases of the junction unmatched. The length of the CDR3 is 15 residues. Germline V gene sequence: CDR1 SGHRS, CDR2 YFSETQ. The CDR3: CASSLSTGGLSEAFF. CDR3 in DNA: TGCGCCAGCAGCCTCTCGACAGGGGGATTGTCTGAAGCTTTCTTT.

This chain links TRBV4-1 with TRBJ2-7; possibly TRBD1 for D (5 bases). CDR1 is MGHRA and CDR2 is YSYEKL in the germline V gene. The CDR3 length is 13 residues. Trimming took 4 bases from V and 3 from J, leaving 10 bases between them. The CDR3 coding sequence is TGCGCCAGCAGCCTGACAGAGAACTACGAGCAGTACTTC. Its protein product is CASSLTENYEQYF.

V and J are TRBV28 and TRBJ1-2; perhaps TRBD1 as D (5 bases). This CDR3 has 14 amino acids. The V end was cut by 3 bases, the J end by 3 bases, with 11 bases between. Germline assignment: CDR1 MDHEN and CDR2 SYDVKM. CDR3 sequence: CASSFAGTYYGYTF. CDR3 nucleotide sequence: TGTGCCAGCAGTTTTGCGGGGACGTACTATGGCTACACCTTC.

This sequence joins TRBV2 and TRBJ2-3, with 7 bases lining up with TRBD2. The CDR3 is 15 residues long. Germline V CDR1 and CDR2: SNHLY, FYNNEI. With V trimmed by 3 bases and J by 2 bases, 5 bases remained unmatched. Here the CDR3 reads CASSEGRGYTDTQYF. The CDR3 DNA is TGTGCCAGCAGTGAGGGGCGGGGGTACACAGATACGCAGTATTTT.

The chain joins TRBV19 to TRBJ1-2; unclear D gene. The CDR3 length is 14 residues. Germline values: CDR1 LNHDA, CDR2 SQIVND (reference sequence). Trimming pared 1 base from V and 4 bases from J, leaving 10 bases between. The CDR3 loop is CASSIGGSSYGYTF. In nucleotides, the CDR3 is TGTGCCAGTAGTATAGGAGGCAGTTCCTATGGCTACACCTTC.

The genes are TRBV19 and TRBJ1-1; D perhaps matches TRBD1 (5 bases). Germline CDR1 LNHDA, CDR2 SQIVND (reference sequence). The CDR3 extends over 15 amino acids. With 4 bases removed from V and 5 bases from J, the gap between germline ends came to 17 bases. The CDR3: CASSNQDTRRTEAFF. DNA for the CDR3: TGTGCCAGTAGTAACCAGGACACCCGGCGGACTGAAGCTTTCTTT.

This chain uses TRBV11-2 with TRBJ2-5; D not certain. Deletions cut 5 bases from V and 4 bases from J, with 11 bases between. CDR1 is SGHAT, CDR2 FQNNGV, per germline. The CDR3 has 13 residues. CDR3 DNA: TGTGCCAGCAGCACCAGCGAGCGAGAGACCCAGTACTTC. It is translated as CASSTSERETQYF.

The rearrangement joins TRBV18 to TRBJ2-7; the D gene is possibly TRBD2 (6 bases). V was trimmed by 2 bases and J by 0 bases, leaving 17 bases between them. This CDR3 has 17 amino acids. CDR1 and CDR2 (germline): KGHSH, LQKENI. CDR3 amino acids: CASSPGLAAHNSYEQYF. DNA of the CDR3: TGTGCCAGCTCACCAGGGTTAGCGGCTCATAACTCCTACGAGCAGTACTTC.

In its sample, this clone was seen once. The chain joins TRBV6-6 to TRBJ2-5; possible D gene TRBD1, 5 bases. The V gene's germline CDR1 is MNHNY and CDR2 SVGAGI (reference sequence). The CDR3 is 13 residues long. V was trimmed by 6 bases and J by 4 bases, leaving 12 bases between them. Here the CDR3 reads CASREQEPETQYF. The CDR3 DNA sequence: TGTGCCAGCAGGGAACAGGAGCCAGAGACCCAGTACTTC.

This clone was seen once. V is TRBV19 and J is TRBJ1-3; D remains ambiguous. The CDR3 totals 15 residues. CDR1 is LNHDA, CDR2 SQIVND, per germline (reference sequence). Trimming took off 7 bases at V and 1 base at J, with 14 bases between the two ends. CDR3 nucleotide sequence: TGTGCCAGTAAGGTCGGGTATGGGTCTGGAAACACCATATATTTT. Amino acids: CASKVGYGSGNTIYF. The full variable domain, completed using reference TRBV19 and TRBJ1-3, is DGGITQSPKYLFRKEGQNVTLSCEQNLNHDAMYWYRQDPGQGLRLIYYSQIVNDFQKGDIAEGYSVSREKKESFPLTVTSAQKNPTAFYLCASKVGYGSGNTIYFGEGSWLTVV.

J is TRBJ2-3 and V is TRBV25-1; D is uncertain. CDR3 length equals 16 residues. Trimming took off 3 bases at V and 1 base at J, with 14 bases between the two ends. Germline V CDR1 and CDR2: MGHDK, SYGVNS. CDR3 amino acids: CASSDAIYEGTDTQYF. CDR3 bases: TGTGCCAGCAGTGACGCGATATACGAGGGCACAGATACGCAGTATTTT.

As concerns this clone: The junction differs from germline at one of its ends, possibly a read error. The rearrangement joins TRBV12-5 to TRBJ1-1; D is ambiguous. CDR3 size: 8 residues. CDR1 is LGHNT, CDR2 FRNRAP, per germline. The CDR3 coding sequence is TGTGCTAGTGGCGTGAACGGCTTT. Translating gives CASGVNGF.

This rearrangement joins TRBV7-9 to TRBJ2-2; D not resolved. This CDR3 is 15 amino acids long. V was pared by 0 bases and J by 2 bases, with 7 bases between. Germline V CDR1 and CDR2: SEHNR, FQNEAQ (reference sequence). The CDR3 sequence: CASSLAALNTGELFF. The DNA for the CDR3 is TGTGCCAGCAGCTTAGCGGCATTAAACACCGGGGAGCTGTTTTTT.

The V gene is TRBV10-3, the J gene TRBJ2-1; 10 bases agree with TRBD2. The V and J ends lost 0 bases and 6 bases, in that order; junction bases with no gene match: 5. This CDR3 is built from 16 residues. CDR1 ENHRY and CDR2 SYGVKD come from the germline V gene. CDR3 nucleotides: TGTGCCATCAGTGAGTCGACTAGCGGGCGCCTCAATGAGCAGTTCTTC. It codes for CAISESTSGRLNEQFF.

The CDR3 DNA sequence: TGTGCCAGCAGCCAAGAACTATTAGGGGGGGCCGGGACCACTTATGGCTACACCTTC. It encodes CASSQELLGGAGTTYGYTF. V and J are TRBV4-2 and TRBJ1-2; maybe TRBD1 (6 bases). V shed 0 bases and J shed 5 bases, with 25 bases lying between them. This CDR3 is 19 amino acids long. CDR1 and CDR2 (germline): LGHNA, YNFKEQ.

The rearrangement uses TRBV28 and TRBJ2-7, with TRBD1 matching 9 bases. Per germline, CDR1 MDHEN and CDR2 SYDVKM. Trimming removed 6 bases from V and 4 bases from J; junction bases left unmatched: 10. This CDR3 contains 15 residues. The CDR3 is CASSEVDRGLYEQYF. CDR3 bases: TGTGCCAGCAGCGAGGTGGACAGGGGTCTTTACGAGCAGTACTTC.

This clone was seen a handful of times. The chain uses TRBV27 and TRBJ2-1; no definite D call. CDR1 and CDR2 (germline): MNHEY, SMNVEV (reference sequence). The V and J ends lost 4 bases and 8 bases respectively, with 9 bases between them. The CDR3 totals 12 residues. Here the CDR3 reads CASSSRVDEQFF. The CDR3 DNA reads TGTGCCAGCAGTTCTCGGGTGGATGAGCAGTTCTTC.

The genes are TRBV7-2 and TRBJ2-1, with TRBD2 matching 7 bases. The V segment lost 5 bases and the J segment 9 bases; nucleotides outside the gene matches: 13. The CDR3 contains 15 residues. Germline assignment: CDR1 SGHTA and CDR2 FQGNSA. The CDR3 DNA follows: TGTGCCAGCAGCCCCTGGGGGGGAGGGCTTACTGAGCAGTTCTTC. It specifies CASSPWGGGLTEQFF.